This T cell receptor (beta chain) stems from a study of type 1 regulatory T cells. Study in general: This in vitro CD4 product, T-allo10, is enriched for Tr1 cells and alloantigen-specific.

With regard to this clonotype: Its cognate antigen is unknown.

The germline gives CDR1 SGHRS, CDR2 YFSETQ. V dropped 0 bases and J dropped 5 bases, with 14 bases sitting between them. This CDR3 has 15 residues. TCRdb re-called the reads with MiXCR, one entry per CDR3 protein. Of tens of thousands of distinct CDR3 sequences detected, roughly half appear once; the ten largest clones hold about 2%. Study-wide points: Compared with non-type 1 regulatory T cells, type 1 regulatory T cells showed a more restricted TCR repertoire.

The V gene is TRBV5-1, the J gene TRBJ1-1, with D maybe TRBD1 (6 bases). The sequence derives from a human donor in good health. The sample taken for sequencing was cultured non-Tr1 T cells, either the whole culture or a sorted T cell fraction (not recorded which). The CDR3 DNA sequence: TGCGCCAGCAGCTTGGCTCGGGCAGGGGAGACTGAAGCTTTCTTT. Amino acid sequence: CASSLARAGETEAFF.